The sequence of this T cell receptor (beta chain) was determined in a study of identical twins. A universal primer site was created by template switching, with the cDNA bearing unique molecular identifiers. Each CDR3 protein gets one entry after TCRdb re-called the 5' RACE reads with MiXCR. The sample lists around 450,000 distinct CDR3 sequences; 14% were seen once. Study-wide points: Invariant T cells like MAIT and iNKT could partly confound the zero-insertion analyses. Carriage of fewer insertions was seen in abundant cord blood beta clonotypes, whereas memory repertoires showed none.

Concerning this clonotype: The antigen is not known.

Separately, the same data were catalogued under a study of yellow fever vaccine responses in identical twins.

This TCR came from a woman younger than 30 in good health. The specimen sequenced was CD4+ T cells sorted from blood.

The CDR3 loop reads CASKRSGAGSSTDTQYF. Written as DNA, the CDR3 is TGTGCCAGCAAACGGAGCGGAGCTGGGTCTAGCACAGATACGCAGTATTTT. This chain links TRBV12-3 or TRBV12-4 with TRBJ2-3, with a weak D call TRBD2 (5 bases). CDR3 length equals 17 residues. V lost 7 bases, J lost 0 bases, and 20 bases lay in between.